A selection of T cell receptor beta chains follows, all from one sample in a study of cytomegalovirus exposure and HLA in healthy donors. Only in-frame clones appear in the TCRdb table, and some are missing; sequencing was by immunoSEQ multiplex PCR. The table has under 200,000 clones, 78% seen once. The sample taken for sequencing was PBMCs. These receptors were collected from a woman in her 30s in good health and CMV-seropositive. Each CDR3 is given with its conserved first and last residue. Each record gives: CDR3 DNA, CDR3 protein, V gene, D gene, clone size, J gene. The D gene is left open where the match is weak. Clone size is not always given. Where it is, it says once, few, many or a class for expanded clones.

CDR3nt: TGTGCCAGCAGTTTTATAGCGAACACCGGGGAGCTGTTTTTT; CDR3aa: CASSFIANTGELFF; v_gene: TRBV6-6; d_gene: NA; abundance: NA; j_gene: TRBJ2-2
CDR3nt: TGTGCCAGCAGTTCCCGGGACAGCGGTTTTAGCTCCTACAATGAGCAGTTCTTC; CDR3aa: CASSSRDSGFSSYNEQFF; v_gene: TRBV5-6; d_gene: TRBD1; abundance: NA; j_gene: TRBJ2-1
CDR3nt: TGTGCCAGCAGCTTAGACGGGAGGCAATCAAGAGAGACCCAGTACTTC; CDR3aa: CASSLDGRQSRETQYF; v_gene: TRBV7-8; d_gene: TRBD2; abundance: NA; j_gene: TRBJ2-5
CDR3nt: TGCGCCAGCAGCCAAGTATTGCAGTCGTCGAACACTGAAGCTTTCTTT; CDR3aa: CASSQVLQSSNTEAFF; v_gene: TRBV4-3; d_gene: NA; abundance: NA; j_gene: TRBJ1-1
CDR3nt: TGTGCCAGCAAAGTGGGAGTGGGCACAGATACGCAGTATTTT; CDR3aa: CASKVGVGTDTQYF; v_gene: TRBV2; d_gene: NA; abundance: NA; j_gene: TRBJ2-3
CDR3nt: TGTGCCAGCACAAGGGGGTCTTGGACTGCCATCGGGGAGCTGTTTTTT; CDR3aa: CASTRGSWTAIGELFF; v_gene: TRBV6-6; d_gene: NA; abundance: NA; j_gene: TRBJ2-2
CDR3nt: TGCGCCAGCAGCTTGGAGGGAGCTATCCCGGGTGGCTACACCTTC; CDR3aa: CASSLEGAIPGGYTF; v_gene: TRBV5-1; d_gene: NA; abundance: NA; j_gene: TRBJ1-2
CDR3nt: TGTGCCAGCAGTTCTGGTGCGGGATGGCAGCCCCAGCATTTT; CDR3aa: CASSSGAGWQPQHF; v_gene: TRBV28; d_gene: NA; abundance: once; j_gene: TRBJ1-5
CDR3nt: TGTGCCAGCACCCTCCAGGGGAACACCATATATTTT; CDR3aa: CASTLQGNTIYF; v_gene: TRBV6-6; d_gene: NA; abundance: NA; j_gene: TRBJ1-3
CDR3nt: TGTGCCTGGAGCACCGGGACTAGCGGGGGAGATACGCAGTATTTT; CDR3aa: CAWSTGTSGGDTQYF; v_gene: TRBV30; d_gene: TRBD2; abundance: NA; j_gene: TRBJ2-3
CDR3nt: TGTGCCAGTAGTACCGGGGGGGCGGACTACGAGCAGTACTTC; CDR3aa: CASSTGGADYEQYF; v_gene: TRBV19; d_gene: TRBD2; abundance: NA; j_gene: TRBJ2-7
CDR3nt: TGTGCCAGCAGTTACGTCCGGGAGGGCAATGAGCAGTTCTTC; CDR3aa: CASSYVREGNEQFF; v_gene: TRBV6-5; d_gene: TRBD2; abundance: once; j_gene: TRBJ2-1
CDR3nt: TGCAGCGTTAGGGCAGGGGGGGATACGCAGTATTTT; CDR3aa: CSVRAGGDTQYF; v_gene: TRBV29-1; d_gene: NA; abundance: NA; j_gene: TRBJ2-3
CDR3nt: TGTGCCAGCAGTTGGGGGACAGGGGGGTCGAGTACGCAGTATTTT; CDR3aa: CASSWGTGGSSTQYF; v_gene: TRBV6-1; d_gene: TRBD1; abundance: NA; j_gene: TRBJ2-3
CDR3nt: TGCAGGGTGGGGGGTGAAGATGAGCAGTTCTTC; CDR3aa: CRVGGEDEQFF; v_gene: TRBV20-1; d_gene: NA; abundance: NA; j_gene: TRBJ2-1
CDR3nt: TGTGCCTGTGCACGGGAAACTAGAAACACCATATATTTT; CDR3aa: CACARETRNTIYF; v_gene: TRBV30; d_gene: NA; abundance: NA; j_gene: TRBJ1-3
CDR3nt: TGTGCCAGTAGTGCCAGCCGATGGGGAGCCCTCCGGGACAGAAGTAAAATAGGTCAGCCCCAGCATTTT; CDR3aa: CASSASRWGALRDRSKIGQPQHF; v_gene: TRBV19; d_gene: TRBD1; abundance: NA; j_gene: TRBJ1-5
CDR3nt: TGTGCCAGCAGCTTAGCGCCCGGGACAGGGAACTATGGCTACACCTTC; CDR3aa: CASSLAPGTGNYGYTF; v_gene: TRBV7-9; d_gene: TRBD1; abundance: NA; j_gene: TRBJ1-2
CDR3nt: TGTGCCAGCAGCGTAGGAGGTACCGGCTATGGCTACACCTTC; CDR3aa: CASSVGGTGYGYTF; v_gene: TRBV9; d_gene: NA; abundance: NA; j_gene: TRBJ1-2
CDR3nt: TGTGCCAGCAGCCCCGGGACAGCACAAGAGACCCAGTACTTC; CDR3aa: CASSPGTAQETQYF; v_gene: TRBV7-9; d_gene: TRBD1; abundance: NA; j_gene: TRBJ2-5
CDR3nt: TGCAGTGCTATGACAGGGGCTGAAGCTTTCTTT; CDR3aa: CSAMTGAEAFF; v_gene: TRBV20-1; d_gene: TRBD1; abundance: NA; j_gene: TRBJ1-1
CDR3nt: TGTGCCAGCAGCTTTCTGGGGGCTGGCTACGAGCAGTACTTC; CDR3aa: CASSFLGAGYEQYF; v_gene: TRBV7-2; d_gene: NA; abundance: NA; j_gene: TRBJ2-7
CDR3nt: TGTGCCAGCAGCCCCCATGGCGGCAACTCCTACGAGCAGTACTTC; CDR3aa: CASSPHGGNSYEQYF; v_gene: TRBV9; d_gene: NA; abundance: few; j_gene: TRBJ2-7
CDR3nt: TGTGCCAGCAGCCTACAGGGCTATCCTACCTACGAGCAGTACTTC; CDR3aa: CASSLQGYPTYEQYF; v_gene: TRBV14; d_gene: NA; abundance: once; j_gene: TRBJ2-7
CDR3nt: TGTGCCAGCAGTTACTCAGGAGGCCCAGGCTCACCCCTCCACTTT; CDR3aa: CASSYSGGPGSPLHF; v_gene: TRBV6-5; d_gene: NA; abundance: NA; j_gene: TRBJ1-6
CDR3nt: TGTGCCAGCAGCTTAGCGTCAGGGATGAATGAAAAACTGTTTTTT; CDR3aa: CASSLASGMNEKLFF; v_gene: TRBV11-2; d_gene: NA; abundance: NA; j_gene: TRBJ1-4
CDR3nt: TGTGCCAGCAGCTTTTTAGCCGGGGCCAACGTCCTGACTTTC; CDR3aa: CASSFLAGANVLTF; v_gene: TRBV11-3; d_gene: NA; abundance: NA; j_gene: TRBJ2-6
CDR3nt: TGTGCCAGCAGCCTACAGGGGCGGGACACTGAAGCTTTCTTT; CDR3aa: CASSLQGRDTEAFF; v_gene: TRBV13; d_gene: TRBD1; abundance: NA; j_gene: TRBJ1-1
CDR3nt: TGCGCCAGCAGCCTCCAGGGGAACACTGAAGCTTTCTTT; CDR3aa: CASSLQGNTEAFF; v_gene: TRBV5-1; d_gene: NA; abundance: NA; j_gene: TRBJ1-1
CDR3nt: TGTGCCAGCAGCCTAGGACAGGGGATAAGCTTATTGGCCAAAAACATTCAGTACTTC; CDR3aa: CASSLGQGISLLAKNIQYF; v_gene: TRBV5-6; d_gene: TRBD1; abundance: NA; j_gene: TRBJ2-4
CDR3nt: TGTGCCAGCAGTGGCGGGACTAGCGGGAGTGTAGATACGCAGTATTTT; CDR3aa: CASSGGTSGSVDTQYF; v_gene: TRBV6-1; d_gene: TRBD2; abundance: NA; j_gene: TRBJ2-3
CDR3nt: TGCGCCAGCAGCCAAACATCCCGGGACTCCTACGAGCAGTACTTC; CDR3aa: CASSQTSRDSYEQYF; v_gene: TRBV4-3; d_gene: NA; abundance: NA; j_gene: TRBJ2-7
CDR3nt: TGTGCCAGCAGTTCACAGGCGGCTAATGAAAAACTGTTTTTT; CDR3aa: CASSSQAANEKLFF; v_gene: TRBV27; d_gene: NA; abundance: NA; j_gene: TRBJ1-4
CDR3nt: TGTGCCAGTAGAAGGGTACATCTCGGGAGGGAGGCAGATACGCAGTATTTT; CDR3aa: CASRRVHLGREADTQYF; v_gene: TRBV19; d_gene: TRBD2; abundance: NA; j_gene: TRBJ2-3
CDR3nt: TGTGCCAGCAGCCGATACCCCGGACTAGCGGGAAACTCCTACGAGCAGTACTTC; CDR3aa: CASSRYPGLAGNSYEQYF; v_gene: TRBV7-6; d_gene: TRBD2; abundance: NA; j_gene: TRBJ2-7
CDR3nt: TGTGCCAGCAGTGAAGACAGGGTGACCCATGAGCAGTTCTTC; CDR3aa: CASSEDRVTHEQFF; v_gene: TRBV2; d_gene: NA; abundance: NA; j_gene: TRBJ2-1
CDR3nt: TGCGCCAGCAGCTTGATTCGGGAGGGCCAGGGCGAGCAGTACTTC; CDR3aa: CASSLIREGQGEQYF; v_gene: TRBV5-1; d_gene: TRBD2; abundance: few; j_gene: TRBJ2-7
CDR3nt: TGTGCCAGCAGGGGGGGACAGTTCTACGAGCAGTACTTC; CDR3aa: CASRGGQFYEQYF; v_gene: TRBV2; d_gene: NA; abundance: NA; j_gene: TRBJ2-7
CDR3nt: TGTGCCAGCAGCCGATTGGGGCAAACAGATACGCAGTATTTT; CDR3aa: CASSRLGQTDTQYF; v_gene: TRBV11-2; d_gene: NA; abundance: NA; j_gene: TRBJ2-3
CDR3nt: TGTGCCAGCCTTGGCGGGAGGGATAGCTCCTACAATGAGCAGTTCTTC; CDR3aa: CASLGGRDSSYNEQFF; v_gene: TRBV7-9; d_gene: TRBD2; abundance: NA; j_gene: TRBJ2-1
CDR3nt: TGTGCCTGGAGTAGGAGGGGCGAGCAGTACTTC; CDR3aa: CAWSRRGEQYF; v_gene: TRBV30; d_gene: NA; abundance: few; j_gene: TRBJ2-7
CDR3nt: TGTGCCAGCAGCGTAGGACAGGGAGGTTTGGCTTTCTTT; CDR3aa: CASSVGQGGLAFF; v_gene: TRBV9; d_gene: TRBD1; abundance: once; j_gene: TRBJ1-1
CDR3nt: TGTGCCAGCAGCCGCGGGAGGGAACAGCCCCAGCATTTT; CDR3aa: CASSRGREQPQHF; v_gene: TRBV7-2; d_gene: NA; abundance: NA; j_gene: TRBJ1-5
CDR3nt: TGTGCCAGCAGTTCCTATCGTGAGGGTTTGGCCGGGGCCAACGTCCTGACTTTC; CDR3aa: CASSSYREGLAGANVLTF; v_gene: TRBV28; d_gene: NA; abundance: NA; j_gene: TRBJ2-6
CDR3nt: TGCGCCAGCAGTGAGTCCGCTACTAGCGGGGGCGCAGAGACCCAGTACTTC; CDR3aa: CASSESATSGGAETQYF; v_gene: TRBV10-1; d_gene: TRBD2; abundance: NA; j_gene: TRBJ2-5
CDR3nt: TGTGCCAGCAGCTCCACAGGGGGCCCCCAGCCCCAGCATTTT; CDR3aa: CASSSTGGPQPQHF; v_gene: TRBV5-5; d_gene: TRBD1; abundance: NA; j_gene: TRBJ1-5
CDR3nt: TGTGCCAGCAGCTTTTGGAGGAGGTTTGAGCCCCAGCATTTT; CDR3aa: CASSFWRRFEPQHF; v_gene: TRBV5-6; d_gene: NA; abundance: NA; j_gene: TRBJ1-5
CDR3nt: TGTGCCAGCAGGCAGACGGCGGGGGGGAGCACAGATACGCAGTATTTT; CDR3aa: CASRQTAGGSTDTQYF; v_gene: TRBV4-2; d_gene: TRBD2; abundance: NA; j_gene: TRBJ2-3
CDR3nt: TGTGCCAGCAGTCCTAGAAATCAGCCCCAGCATTTT; CDR3aa: CASSPRNQPQHF; v_gene: TRBV7-8; d_gene: NA; abundance: NA; j_gene: TRBJ1-5
CDR3nt: TGTGCCAGCAGCAGGAAGAGGGGGGAGCAGTACTTC; CDR3aa: CASSRKRGEQYF; v_gene: TRBV5-8; d_gene: NA; abundance: NA; j_gene: TRBJ2-7
CDR3nt: TGCGCCAGCAGCCAAGGCACTAGCGGGGGTTACGAGCAGTACTTC; CDR3aa: CASSQGTSGGYEQYF; v_gene: TRBV4-3; d_gene: TRBD2; abundance: once; j_gene: TRBJ2-7
CDR3nt: TGTGCCAGCAGTTTGGGGGGGGGCGCAAACTATGGCTACACCTTC; CDR3aa: CASSLGGGANYGYTF; v_gene: TRBV6-5; d_gene: NA; abundance: NA; j_gene: TRBJ1-2
CDR3nt: TGCGCCAGCAGCCAAGCTCTCTCATCTGGAGGGGTCCAAGAGACCCAGTACTTC; CDR3aa: CASSQALSSGGVQETQYF; v_gene: TRBV4-1; d_gene: NA; abundance: NA; j_gene: TRBJ2-5
CDR3nt: TGCGCCAGCAGCTTGGGGGTACAGGGAGCAACCTACGAGCAGTACTTC; CDR3aa: CASSLGVQGATYEQYF; v_gene: TRBV5-1; d_gene: NA; abundance: NA; j_gene: TRBJ2-7
CDR3nt: TGTGCCAGCAGCTTAGCGAGCGGCGGGGGGAATGATGGCTACACCTTC; CDR3aa: CASSLASGGGNDGYTF; v_gene: TRBV7-9; d_gene: NA; abundance: NA; j_gene: TRBJ1-2